This T cell receptor (beta chain) comes out of a study of blood T cell repertoires in COVID-19. Original data processing: Amplified reference gene primers provided the basis for estimating nucleated cell counts. The repertoire was sequenced with immunoSEQ multiplex PCR; TCRdb's copy has only in-frame clones and lacks some. The DNA gave D and trimming, while V, J and clone size come from that table. The repertoire holds about 230,000 clones, approximately 81% seen once, with about a sixth in the top ten. Sequencing was performed on peripheral blood. The TCR was taken from a woman of 80 years or more with active or convalescent COVID-19.

The CDR3 sequence: CASSQSGGSYNEQFF. The CDR3 DNA reads TGTGCCAGCAGCCAAAGCGGGGGCTCCTACAATGAGCAGTTCTTC. The chain combines TRBV7-3 with TRBJ2-1; 8 bases agree with TRBD2. The CDR3 has 15 amino acids. The germline V gene has CDR1 SGHTA and CDR2 FQGTGA. With V trimmed by 5 bases and J by 0 bases, 3 bases remained unmatched.